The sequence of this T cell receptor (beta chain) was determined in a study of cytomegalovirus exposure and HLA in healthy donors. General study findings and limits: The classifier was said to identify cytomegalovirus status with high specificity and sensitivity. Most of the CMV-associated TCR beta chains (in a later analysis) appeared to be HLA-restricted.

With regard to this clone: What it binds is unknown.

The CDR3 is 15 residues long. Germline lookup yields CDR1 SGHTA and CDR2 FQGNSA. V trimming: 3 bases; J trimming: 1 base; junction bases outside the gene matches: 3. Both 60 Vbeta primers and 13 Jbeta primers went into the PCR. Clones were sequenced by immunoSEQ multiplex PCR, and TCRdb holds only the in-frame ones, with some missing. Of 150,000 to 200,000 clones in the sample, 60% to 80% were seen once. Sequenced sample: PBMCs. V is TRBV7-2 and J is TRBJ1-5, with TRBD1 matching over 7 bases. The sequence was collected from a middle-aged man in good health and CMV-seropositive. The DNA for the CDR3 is TGTGCCAGCAGCTTTCAGGGGGTAAGCAATCAGCCCCAGCATTTT. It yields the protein CASSFQGVSNQPQHF.